In this sample, the clone carrying this T cell receptor beta chain turned up a few times. The antigen remains undetermined. The PCR ran on 60 Vbeta and 13 Jbeta primers. Sequencing used immunoSEQ multiplex PCR; TCRdb keeps in-frame clones, though not all of them. The data show tens of thousands of clones, with around 78% seen just once and under 5.5% held by the top ten. These data come from a study of cytomegalovirus exposure and HLA in healthy donors. Study context: An earlier analysis identified approximately 110 million unique TCR beta sequences in about 200 million T cells. Study outcomes and limitations: High specificity and sensitivity for cytomegalovirus status were reported for the classifier.

The CDR3 totals 15 residues. V gave up 2 bases and J gave up 4 bases; unmatched junction bases: 5. The germline CDR1 and CDR2 sequences are LNHDA and SQIVND (reference sequence). This TCR was recovered from a middle-aged woman in good health and CMV-seropositive. V and J are TRBV19 and TRBJ1-5, with TRBD1 matching over 7 bases. Sequencing was carried out using PBMCs. Here the CDR3 DNA reads TGTGCCAGTAGTATATTCGAGGGGGCGAATCAGCCCCAGCATTTT. Translated: CASSIFEGANQPQHF. The full variable domain, with the rest looked up from reference TRBV19 and TRBJ1-5, is DGGITQSPKYLFRKEGQNVTLSCEQNLNHDAMYWYRQDPGQGLRLIYYSQIVNDFQKGDIAEGYSVSREKKESFPLTVTSAQKNPTAFYLCASSIFEGANQPQHFGDGTRLSIL.